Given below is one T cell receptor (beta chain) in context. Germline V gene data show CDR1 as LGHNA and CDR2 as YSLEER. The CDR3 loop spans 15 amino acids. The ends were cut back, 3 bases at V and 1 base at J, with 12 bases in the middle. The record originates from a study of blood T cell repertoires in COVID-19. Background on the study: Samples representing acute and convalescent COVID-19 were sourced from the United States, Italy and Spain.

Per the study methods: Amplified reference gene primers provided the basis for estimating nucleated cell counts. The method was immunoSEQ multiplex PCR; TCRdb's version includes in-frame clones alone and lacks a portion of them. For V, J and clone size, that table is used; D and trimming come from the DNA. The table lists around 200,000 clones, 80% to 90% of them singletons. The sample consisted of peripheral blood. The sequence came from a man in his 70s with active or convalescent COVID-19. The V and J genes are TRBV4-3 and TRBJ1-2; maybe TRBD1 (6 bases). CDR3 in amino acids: CASSHRQEVNYGYTF. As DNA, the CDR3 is TGCGCCAGCAGCCACCGACAGGAGGTTAACTATGGCTACACCTTC.